Detailed here is one TCR beta chain. Its matching antigen is unknown. Blood libraries mostly used roughly 500 ng genomic DNA, six replicates each. Here immunoSEQ multiplex PCR was the method, and the copy in TCRdb shows in-frame clones only, minus some. The sample carries about 42,000 clones, roughly 77% recorded once. These data originate in a study of neoadjuvant anti-PD-1 for oral cavity cancer. Study conclusions and caveats: PBMC Gini-index clonality exceeded responders' in non-responders post-nivolumab.

Time point: after neoadjuvant nivolumab, at surgical resection. These newly diagnosed stage II-IVA oral cavity squamous cell carcinoma patients had no prior systemic or radiation treatment. No culture or expansion preceded analysis of these blood cells. With 6 bases removed from V and 7 bases from J, the gap between germline ends came to 16 bases. Germline values: CDR1 MDHEN, CDR2 SYDVKM. The CDR3 consists of 13 residues. The clonotype originates from a person between 40 and 85 years old with oral cavity squamous cell carcinoma. The rearrangement joins TRBV28 to TRBJ2-7, with a tentative D call TRBD1 (5 bases). The sequencing here drew on PBMCs, taken after nivolumab (anti-PD-1) treatment. CDR3 coding DNA: TGTGCCAGCAGCAGCAGGGTTTCCCGAGAGCAGTACTTC. Its protein is CASSSRVSREQYF.